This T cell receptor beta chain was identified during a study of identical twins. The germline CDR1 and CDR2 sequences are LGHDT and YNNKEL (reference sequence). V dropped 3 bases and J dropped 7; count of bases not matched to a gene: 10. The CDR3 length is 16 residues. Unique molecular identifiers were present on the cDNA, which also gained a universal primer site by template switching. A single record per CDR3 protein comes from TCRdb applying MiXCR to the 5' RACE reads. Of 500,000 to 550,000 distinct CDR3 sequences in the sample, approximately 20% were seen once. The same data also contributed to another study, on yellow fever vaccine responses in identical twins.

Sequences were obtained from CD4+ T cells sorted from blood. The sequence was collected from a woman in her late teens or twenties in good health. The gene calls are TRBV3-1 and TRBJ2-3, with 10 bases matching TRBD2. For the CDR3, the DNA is TGTGCCAGCAGCCACCTTTCCGCTAGCGGGAGCCATACGCAGTATTTT. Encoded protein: CASSHLSASGSHTQYF.